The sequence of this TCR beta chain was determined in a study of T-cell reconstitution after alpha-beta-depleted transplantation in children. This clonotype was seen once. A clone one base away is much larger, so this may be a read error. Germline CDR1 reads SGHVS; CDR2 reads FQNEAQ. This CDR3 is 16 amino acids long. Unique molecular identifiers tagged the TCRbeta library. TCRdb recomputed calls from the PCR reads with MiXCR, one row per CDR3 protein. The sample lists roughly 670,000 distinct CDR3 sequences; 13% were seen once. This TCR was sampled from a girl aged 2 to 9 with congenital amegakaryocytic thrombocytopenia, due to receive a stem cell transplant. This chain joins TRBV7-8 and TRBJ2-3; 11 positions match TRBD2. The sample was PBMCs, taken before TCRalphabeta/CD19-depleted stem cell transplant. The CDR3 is CANSPRLAGRADTQYF. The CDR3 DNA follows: TGTGCCAACAGCCCCCGACTAGCGGGAAGGGCAGATACGCAGTATTTT.